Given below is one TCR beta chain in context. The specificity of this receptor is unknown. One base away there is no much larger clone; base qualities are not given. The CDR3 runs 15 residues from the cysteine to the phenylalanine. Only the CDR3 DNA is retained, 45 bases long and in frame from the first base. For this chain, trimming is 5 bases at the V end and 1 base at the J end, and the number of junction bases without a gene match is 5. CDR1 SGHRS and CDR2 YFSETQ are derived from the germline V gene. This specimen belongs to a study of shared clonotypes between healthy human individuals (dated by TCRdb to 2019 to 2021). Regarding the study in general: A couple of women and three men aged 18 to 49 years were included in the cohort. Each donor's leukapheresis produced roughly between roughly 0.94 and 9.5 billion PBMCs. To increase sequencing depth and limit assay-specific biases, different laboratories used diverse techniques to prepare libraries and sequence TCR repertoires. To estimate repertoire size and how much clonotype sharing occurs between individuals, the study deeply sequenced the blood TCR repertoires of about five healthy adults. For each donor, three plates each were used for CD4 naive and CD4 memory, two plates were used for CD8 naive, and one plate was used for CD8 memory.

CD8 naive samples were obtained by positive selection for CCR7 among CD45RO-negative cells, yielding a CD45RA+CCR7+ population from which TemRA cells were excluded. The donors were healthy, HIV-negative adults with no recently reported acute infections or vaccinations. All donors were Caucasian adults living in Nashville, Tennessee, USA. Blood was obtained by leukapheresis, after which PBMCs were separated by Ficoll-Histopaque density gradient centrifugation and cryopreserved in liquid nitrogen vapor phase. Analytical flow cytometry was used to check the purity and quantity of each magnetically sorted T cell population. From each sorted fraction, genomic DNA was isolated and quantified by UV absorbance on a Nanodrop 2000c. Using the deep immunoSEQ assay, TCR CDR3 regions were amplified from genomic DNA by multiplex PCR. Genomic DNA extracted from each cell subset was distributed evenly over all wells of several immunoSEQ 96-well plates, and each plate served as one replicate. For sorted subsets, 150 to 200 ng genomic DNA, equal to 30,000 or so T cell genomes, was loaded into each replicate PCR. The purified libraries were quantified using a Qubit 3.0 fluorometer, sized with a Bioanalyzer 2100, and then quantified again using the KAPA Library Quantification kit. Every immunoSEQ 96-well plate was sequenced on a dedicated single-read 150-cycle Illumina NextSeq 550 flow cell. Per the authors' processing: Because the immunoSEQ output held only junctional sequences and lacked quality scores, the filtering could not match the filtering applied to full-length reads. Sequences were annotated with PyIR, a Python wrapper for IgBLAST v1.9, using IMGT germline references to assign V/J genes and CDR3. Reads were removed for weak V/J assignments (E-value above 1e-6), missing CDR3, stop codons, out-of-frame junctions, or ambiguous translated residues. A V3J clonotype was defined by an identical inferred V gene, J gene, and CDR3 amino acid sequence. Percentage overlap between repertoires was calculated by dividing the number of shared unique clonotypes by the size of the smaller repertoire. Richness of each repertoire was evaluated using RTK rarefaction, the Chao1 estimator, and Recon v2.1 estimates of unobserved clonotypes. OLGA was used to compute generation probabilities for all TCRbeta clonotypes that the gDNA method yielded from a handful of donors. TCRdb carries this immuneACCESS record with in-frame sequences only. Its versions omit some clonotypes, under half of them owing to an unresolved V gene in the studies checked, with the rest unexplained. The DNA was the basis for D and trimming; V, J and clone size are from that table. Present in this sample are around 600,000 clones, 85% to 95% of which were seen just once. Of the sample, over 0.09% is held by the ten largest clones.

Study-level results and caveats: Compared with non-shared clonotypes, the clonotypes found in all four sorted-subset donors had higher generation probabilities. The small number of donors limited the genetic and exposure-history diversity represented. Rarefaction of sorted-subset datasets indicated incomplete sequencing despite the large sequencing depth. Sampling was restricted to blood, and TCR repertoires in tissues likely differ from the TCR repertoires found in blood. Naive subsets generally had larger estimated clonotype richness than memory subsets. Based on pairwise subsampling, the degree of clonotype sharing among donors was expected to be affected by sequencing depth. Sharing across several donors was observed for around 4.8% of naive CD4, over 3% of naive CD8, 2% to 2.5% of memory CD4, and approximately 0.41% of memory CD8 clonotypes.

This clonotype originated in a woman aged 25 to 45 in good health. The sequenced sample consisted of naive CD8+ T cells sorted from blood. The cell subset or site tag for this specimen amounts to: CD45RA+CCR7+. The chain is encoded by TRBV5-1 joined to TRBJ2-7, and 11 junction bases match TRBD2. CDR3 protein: CASSKTSGESYEQYF. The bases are TGCGCCAGCAGTAAGACTAGCGGGGAATCCTACGAGCAGTACTTC.